A single sample gave rise to the 25 T cell receptor beta chains below, sequenced in a study of blood T cell repertoires in COVID-19. Clones were read by immunoSEQ multiplex PCR, and TCRdb kept only the in-frame ones, dropping some. The sample shows roughly 170,000 clones, 84% of them seen only once. The sample consisted of peripheral blood. The receptors derive from a man in his forties or fifties who had recovered from COVID-19.

The chain has TRBV7-2 and TRBJ1-1, with TRBD1 matching 10 bases. CDR1 SGHTA and CDR2 FQGNSA come from the germline V gene. The CDR3 totals 12 residues. V dropped 4 bases and J dropped 8; count of bases not matched to a gene: 1. The CDR3 region is CASSSGQGEAFF. The CDR3 DNA sequence: TGTGCCAGCAGCTCGGGACAGGGGGAAGCTTTCTTT.

V usage is TRBV2 and J usage is TRBJ2-7; no firm D call. This CDR3 is built from 12 residues. Germline CDR1 and CDR2: SNHLY and FYNNEI. Trimming left V 7 bases short and J 6 bases short, with 13 bases between. For the CDR3, the DNA is TGTGCCAGCACCACCGACATTTCCGAGCAGTACTTC. It yields the protein CASTTDISEQYF.

J is TRBJ2-7 and V is TRBV11-1; D may be TRBD2 (6 bases). Germline assignment: CDR1 SGHAT and CDR2 FQDESV (reference sequence). V was clipped by 1 base and J by 2 bases, with 6 bases between them. This CDR3 spans 13 amino acids. The CDR3 DNA sequence: TGTGCCAGCAGCTTAGTAGCGGCCTACGAGCAGTACTTC. This gives the protein CASSLVAAYEQYF.

The genes are TRBV3-1 (or the pseudogene TRBV3-2) and TRBJ2-7; D unclear. Trimming cost V 1 base and J 8 bases, with 15 bases left between them. The germline V gene has CDR1 LGHDT and CDR2 YNNKEL (reference sequence). The CDR3 covers 14 residues. The CDR3 sequence: CASSQGLVGEKQYF. The CDR3 DNA follows: TGTGCCAGCAGCCAAGGTCTGGTAGGAGAGAAGCAGTACTTC.

In nucleotides, the CDR3 is TGTGCCAGCAGCTTTAGGGAGAAGAACACTGAAGCTTTCTTT. It yields the protein CASSFREKNTEAFF. The chain recombines TRBV11-3 with TRBJ1-1; D gene unclear. The CDR3 is 14 amino acids. CDR1 SGHNT and CDR2 YENEEA come from the germline V gene. Deletions cut 3 bases from V and 1 base from J, with 9 bases between.

The rearrangement links TRBV7-9 to TRBJ1-1, with no clear D. The V and J ends lost 6 bases and 3 bases respectively, with 20 bases between them. This CDR3 comprises 16 residues. The V gene's germline CDR1 is SEHNR and CDR2 FQNEAQ (reference sequence). DNA for the CDR3: TGTGCCAGCAGTCTACCCCCCCAGGATTCTGACACTGAAGCTTTCTTT. Translation gives CASSLPPQDSDTEAFF.

J is TRBJ1-5 and V is TRBV5-6, with TRBD1 matching over 7 bases. In germline, CDR1 is SGHDT, CDR2 YYEEEE. V trimming: 3 bases; J trimming: 5 bases; junction bases outside the gene matches: 8. The CDR3 contains 15 residues. Here the CDR3 reads CASSYGRGFDQPQHF. The CDR3 bases are TGTGCCAGCAGCTATGGCAGGGGGTTTGATCAGCCCCAGCATTTT.

This rearrangement joins TRBV10-3 to TRBJ2-7, with TRBD1 identical over 7 bases. This CDR3 is built from 14 residues. In germline, CDR1 is ENHRY, CDR2 SYGVKD. V dropped 2 bases and J dropped 5; count of bases not matched to a gene: 6. CDR3 coding DNA: TGTGCCATCAGTGAGCAAGGGGGCTACGACGAGCAGTACTTC. Translation: CAISEQGGYDEQYF.

The chain uses TRBV6-2 or TRBV6-3 and TRBJ2-6; 7 nucleotides line up with TRBD1. V lost 6 bases to trimming and J lost 2 bases; unmatched junction nucleotides: 10. Germline V gene lookup returns CDR1 MNHEY and CDR2 SVGEGT. The CDR3 has 17 amino acids. CDR3 DNA sequence: TGTGCCAGCAGCCGGGAACAGGGGAGCGCTGGGGCCAACGTCCTGACTTTC. Residues: CASSREQGSAGANVLTF.

The genes are TRBV9 and TRBJ2-5; TRBD2 aligns across 7 bases. Per the germline V gene, CDR1 is SGDLS and CDR2 is YYNGEE. The CDR3 length is 14 residues. The V gene end was trimmed by 0 bases and the J gene end by 4 bases; junction bases not matched to a gene: 3. The CDR3 region is CASSVVGGGETQYF. CDR3 DNA sequence: TGTGCCAGCAGCGTAGTCGGCGGGGGAGAGACCCAGTACTTC.

V gene TRBV4-3 combines with J gene TRBJ2-3, with D maybe TRBD1 (6 bases). This CDR3 region has 15 residues. Germline values: CDR1 LGHNA, CDR2 YSLEER. Trimming cost V 0 bases and J 2 bases, with 9 bases left between them. The DNA for the CDR3 is TGCGCCAGCAGCCAAGAGGGACACTACACAGATACGCAGTATTTT. It encodes CASSQEGHYTDTQYF.

The chain carries TRBV6-5 and TRBJ2-1, with 8 bases aligning to TRBD2. There are 13 residues in the CDR3. Germline assignment: CDR1 MNHEY and CDR2 SVGAGI. V gave up 7 bases and J gave up 5 bases; unmatched junction bases: 4. The CDR3 sequence: CASTSGRNNEQFF. Here the CDR3 DNA reads TGTGCCAGCACTAGCGGGCGTAACAATGAGCAGTTCTTC.

CDR3 region: CASSSGLAGEGGSYEQYF. The CDR3 nucleotides are TGTGCCAGCAGCTCCGGACTAGCGGGAGAAGGAGGGTCCTACGAGCAGTACTTC. The chain links TRBV7-9 to TRBJ2-7; 13 bases line up with TRBD2. The trim removed 4 bases at V and 1 base at J, leaving 10 bases unmatched. Germline assignment: CDR1 SEHNR and CDR2 FQNEAQ (reference sequence). The CDR3 covers 18 residues.

The rearrangement joins TRBV12-3 or TRBV12-4 to TRBJ2-1; no reliable D call. This CDR3 comprises 13 residues. Trimming cost V 3 bases and J 10 bases, with 13 bases left between them. The CDR3 spells CASSFLPYGEQFF. The CDR3 bases are TGTGCCAGCAGTTTCCTCCCCTACGGGGAGCAGTTCTTC.

The CDR3 DNA reads as TGTGCCATCAGTCAGATAGACAGAACCTCCTACGAGCAGTACTTC. Its protein is CAISQIDRTSYEQYF. This chain links TRBV10-3 with TRBJ2-7, with a weak D call TRBD1 (5 bases). CDR1 is ENHRY, CDR2 SYGVKD, per germline. V lost 5 bases and J lost 0, with 14 bases in between. The CDR3 contains 15 residues.

The gene calls are TRBV23-1 and TRBJ1-1, with 7 bases identical to TRBD1. TRBV23-1 is treated as an ORF (open reading frame) with a function not yet certain. The CDR3 totals 15 residues. J was trimmed by 2 bases and V by 4 bases; bases with no gene match: 7. DNA of the CDR3: TGCGCCAGCAGTCGCCCGGGACAGTTAAACACTGAAGCTTTCTTT. This codes for CASSRPGQLNTEAFF.

The chain joins TRBV25-1 to TRBJ2-7; no clear D. V was clipped by 3 bases and J by 4 bases, with 13 bases between them. Germline lookup yields CDR1 MGHDK and CDR2 SYGVNS. This CDR3 region has 14 residues. The CDR3 is CASSDSVGPYEQYF. In nucleotides, the CDR3 is TGTGCCAGCAGTGATTCTGTGGGCCCGTACGAGCAGTACTTC.

The chain is built from TRBV6-5 and TRBJ1-5; 8 positions match TRBD1. Germline V gives CDR1 MNHEY, CDR2 SVGAGI. Germline trimming cut 7 bases from V and 7 bases from J; bases unmatched to any gene: 9. The CDR3 totals 14 residues. DNA of the CDR3: TGTGCCAGCACACGAGGACAGGGCGGGCAGCCCCAGCATTTT. Translating gives CASTRGQGGQPQHF.

The chain recombines TRBV29-1 with TRBJ1-2; 10 bases are shared with TRBD1. The CDR3 is 14 residues long. Germline CDR1 and CDR2: SQVTM and ANQGSEA. V shed 8 bases, J shed 7 bases, and the junction held 13 bases outside the gene matches. CDR3 sequence reads: CSTGPGTGDFGYTF. CDR3 coding DNA: TGCAGCACCGGGCCCGGGACAGGGGATTTTGGCTACACCTTC.

The chain recombines TRBV11-2 with TRBJ1-1; D may be TRBD1 (6 bases). V lost 7 bases and J lost 5, with 11 bases in between. There are 12 residues in the CDR3. Germline CDR1 and CDR2: SGHAT and FQNNGV. This chain's CDR3 is CASTPTGTEAFF. The CDR3 bases are TGTGCCAGCACCCCAACAGGGACTGAAGCTTTCTTT.

The J gene is TRBJ2-5, the V gene TRBV18, with D perhaps TRBD2 (6 bases). V was trimmed by 3 bases and J by 9 bases, leaving 11 bases between them. CDR1 is KGHSH, CDR2 LQKENI, per germline. This CDR3 is 12 amino acids long. The CDR3 is CASSPSGDAQYF. As DNA, the CDR3 is TGTGCCAGCTCACCCTCGGGGGACGCCCAGTACTTC.

The rearrangement links TRBV3-1 (or the pseudogene TRBV3-2) to TRBJ1-4; 8 bases are shared with TRBD1. In germline, CDR1 is LGHDT, CDR2 YNNKEL (reference sequence). This CDR3 is built from 13 residues. V lost 4 bases and J lost 11; bases outside the gene matches: 6. The CDR3 DNA sequence: TGTGCCAGCAGCCCGGGGACAGGTATGAAACTGTTTTTT. This translates into CASSPGTGMKLFF.

The chain combines TRBV27 with TRBJ1-2, with no clear D. Germline V lookup: CDR1 MNHEY, CDR2 SMNVEV (reference sequence). Trimming shortened V by 5 bases and J by 4 bases, and 8 bases separated the two germline ends. The CDR3 consists of 12 residues. The CDR3 reads CASSRSGYGYTF. The CDR3 coding sequence is TGTGCCAGCAGTAGGAGCGGCTATGGCTACACCTTC.

The genes are TRBV6-2 or TRBV6-3 and TRBJ2-2, with D perhaps TRBD2 (5 bases). Trimming stripped 0 bases from V and 3 bases from J, with 5 bases between. Germline V gives CDR1 MNHEY, CDR2 SVGEGT. The CDR3 sequence is 14 residues long. The CDR3 sequence is CASSYSADTGELFF. For the CDR3, the DNA is TGTGCCAGCAGTTACTCAGCGGACACCGGGGAGCTGTTTTTT.

V gene TRBV30 combines with J gene TRBJ1-2; tentative D call: TRBD1 (6 bases). Trimming removed 3 bases from V and 6 bases from J, with 14 bases in between. Germline values: CDR1 GTSNPN, CDR2 SVGIG (reference sequence). The CDR3 extends over 13 amino acids. As DNA, the CDR3 is TGTGCCTGGAGGCTGGGGGCGAGTGATGGCTACACCTTC. Its translation: CAWRLGASDGYTF.